A selection of T cell receptor beta chains follows, all from one sample in a study of CD8 T cells in Susac syndrome. TCRdb called the immunoSEQ multiplex PCR reads again in MiXCR, with one record for every CDR3 protein. This sample has 150,000 to 200,000 distinct CDR3 sequences, with nearly 97% found just once. The sample was CD4+ T cells from PBMCs. The source is a human donor with multiple sclerosis. Each CDR3 is given with its conserved first and last residue. The order of the fields is V gene, clone size, D gene, J gene, CDR3 DNA, CDR3 protein. A D gene is named only where the DNA matches it firmly. Rows may omit the clone size; those that give it use once, few, many or a size class.

>TRBV7-6|few|NA|TRBJ2-5
TGTGCCAGCAGCCGTTCGGGGCAAGAGACCCAGTACTTC
CASSRSGQETQYF
>TRBV5-6|NA|NA|TRBJ1-1
TGTGCCAGCAGCTTCGACATGAACACTGAAGCTTTCTTT
CASSFDMNTEAFF
>TRBV5-4|NA|TRBD2|TRBJ2-7
TGTGCCAGCAGCCGACCGAGCGGGGGGGGATACGAGCAGTACTTC
CASSRPSGGGYEQYF
>TRBV11-2|NA|NA|TRBJ2-7
TGTGCCAGCAGCTTAGGCTGGACTGATCCCTCCTACGAGCAGTACTTC
CASSLGWTDPSYEQYF
>TRBV30|NA|NA|TRBJ1-1
TGTGCCTGGAGGGATACCTCCAGGGGAGGAAAAGCTTTCTTT
CAWRDTSRGGKAFF
>TRBV2|NA|NA|TRBJ2-3
TGTGCCAGCAGTGGATTGGCGCTCGACACAGATACGCAGTATTTT
CASSGLALDTDTQYF
>TRBV19|NA|NA|TRBJ1-5
TGTGCCAGTAGCCCGAACCAAGGGGGAAGTCAGCCCCAGCATTTT
CASSPNQGGSQPQHF
>TRBV9|NA|TRBD1|TRBJ1-2
TGTGCCAGCAGCGTACGAGCCGGGACAGGGGTCATTGGGAACTATGGCTACACCTTC
CASSVRAGTGVIGNYGYTF
>TRBV20-1|NA|NA|TRBJ2-5
TGCAGTGCTAGCGAGACAGTCACCCAAGAGACCCAGTACTTC
CSASETVTQETQYF
>TRBV28|NA|NA|TRBJ2-5
TGTGCCAGCAGTTCACCTCGCGCGGGCCAAGAGACCCAGTACTTC
CASSSPRAGQETQYF
>TRBV20-1|NA|NA|TRBJ1-2
TGCAGTGCAACAGGGTCCAACTATGGCTACACCTTC
CSATGSNYGYTF
>TRBV20-1|NA|NA|TRBJ2-7
TGCAGTGCTGGATCGGGCCCCTACGAGCAGTACTTC
CSAGSGPYEQYF
>TRBV5-1|NA|NA|TRBJ2-6
TGCGCCAGCAGCGGGGGACAAGCTGGGGCCAACGTCCTGACTTTC
CASSGGQAGANVLTF
>TRBV30|NA|TRBD1|TRBJ1-2
TGTGCCTGGAGTGTCCCGCAGGGGGCCCGAGGCTACACCTTC
CAWSVPQGARGYTF
>TRBV12-3/TRBV12-4|NA|TRBD1|TRBJ2-1
TGTGCCAGCAGATCGACAGGGGACAGCTCCTACAATGAGCAGTTCTTC
CASRSTGDSSYNEQFF
>TRBV10-3|NA|NA|TRBJ2-3
TGTGCCATCAGTGTGGGGGTGCCACGGACAGATACGCAGTATTTT
CAISVGVPRTDTQYF
>TRBV30|NA|NA|TRBJ1-3
TGTGCCTGGAGTTTAAGCTCTGGAAACACCATATATTTT
CAWSLSSGNTIYF
>TRBV20-1|NA|NA|TRBJ2-1
TGCAGTGTGAGGGCGAACAATGAGCAGTTCTTC
CSVRANNEQFF
>TRBV20-1|NA|NA|TRBJ1-2
TGCAGTGCTGATAAACAGGGTGGCGATGGCTACACCTTC
CSADKQGGDGYTF
>TRBV3-1|NA|NA|TRBJ2-7
TGTGCCAGCAGCCAAGACTCCCGGGGGACCGACGAGCAGTACTTC
CASSQDSRGTDEQYF
>TRBV7-9|NA|NA|TRBJ1-2
TGTGCCAGCAGCACCAAGGCGGGCCTTAACTATGGCTACACCTTC
CASSTKAGLNYGYTF
>TRBV7-2|NA|NA|TRBJ2-3
TGTGCCAGCAGCATAGGACCGAGCACAGATACGCAGTATTTT
CASSIGPSTDTQYF
>TRBV12-3/TRBV12-4|NA|NA|TRBJ2-4
TGTGCCAGCAGTTTCGGTCCGCGGGGCAAAAACATTCAGTACTTC
CASSFGPRGKNIQYF
>TRBV29-1|NA|NA|TRBJ1-2
TGCAGCGTTGGGTTTTTGACAGGTTCGAATGGCTACACCTTC
CSVGFLTGSNGYTF
>TRBV6-1|NA|TRBD2|TRBJ2-5
TGTGCCAGCGACCATGTAGCGGGACTAGCCTCCGCCCTTGAGGAGACCCAGTACTTC
CASDHVAGLASALEETQYF
>TRBV20-1|NA|NA|TRBJ2-1
TGCAGTGCTAGCCCGCTCCACGGGTCATACAATGAGCAGTTCTTC
CSASPLHGSYNEQFF
>TRBV20-1|NA|TRBD1|TRBJ1-6
TGCAGTGCTAGACCGATGACAGGGGGGGATTCACCCCTCCACTTT
CSARPMTGGDSPLHF
>TRBV19|NA|TRBD1|TRBJ2-1
TGTGCCAGTGGATCAACAGGGGAAGGCAATGAGCAGTTCTTC
CASGSTGEGNEQFF
>TRBV24-1|NA|NA|TRBJ2-7
TGTGCCACCAGTGATTCCCTGGGCTACGAGCAGTACTTC
CATSDSLGYEQYF
>TRBV6-1|NA|NA|TRBJ1-2
TGTGCCAGCAGTGCGACAGTTGTGACATTGGGTCATGGCTACACCTTC
CASSATVVTLGHGYTF
>TRBV7-2|NA|NA|TRBJ2-3
TGTGCCAGCAGCTGGGATCCTTGGAGCGAGGGTACGCAGTATTTT
CASSWDPWSEGTQYF
>TRBV2|NA|NA|TRBJ2-1
TGTGCCAGCAGTGAAGTCCAGTACAATGAGCAGTTCTTC
CASSEVQYNEQFF
>TRBV11-3|NA|TRBD2|TRBJ2-1
TGTGCCAGCAGCTTTCGGACTAGCTCCGGATGGGAGCAGTTCTTC
CASSFRTSSGWEQFF
>TRBV4-3|NA|TRBD1|TRBJ1-2
TGCGCCAGCAGCCAAGACGTTAGCGACAGGGCGGTGTATGGCTACACCTTC
CASSQDVSDRAVYGYTF
>TRBV30|NA|NA|TRBJ1-5
TGTGCCTGGAGTGTAATGGGGGCAAGCAATCAGCCCCAGCATTTT
CAWSVMGASNQPQHF
>TRBV19|NA|NA|TRBJ2-2
TGTGCCAGTAGTATACGGGCGGCGAGGGAGCTGTTTTTT
CASSIRAARELFF
>TRBV19|NA|TRBD2|TRBJ2-3
TGTGCCAGTAGTATCGGGCACACGACTAGCGGGGGGCCGTATTTT
CASSIGHTTSGGPYF
>TRBV7-9|NA|TRBD2|TRBJ2-7
TGTGCCAGCAGCTTAGCAGCGGGGCAGGGTGGCGAGCAGTACTTC
CASSLAAGQGGEQYF
>TRBV3-1|NA|NA|TRBJ2-7
TGTGCCAGCAGCCACCCCCCGACAGGCTCCTACGAGCAGTACTTC
CASSHPPTGSYEQYF
>TRBV30|NA|NA|TRBJ2-7
TGTGCCTCCGGAAGGGCTGAGCAGTACTTC
CASGRAEQYF
>TRBV29-1|few|TRBD1|TRBJ2-5
TGCAGCGTCAGTCAGGGGGCAGAGGAGACCCAGTACTTC
CSVSQGAEETQYF
>TRBV20-1|NA|TRBD2|TRBJ2-7
TGCAGTGCTAGTAAAGCGGGGGGGTACGAGCAGTACTTC
CSASKAGGYEQYF
>TRBV7-9|NA|NA|TRBJ1-1
TGTGCCAGCAGCATCACCGGGTTCGGGGCTGAAGCTTTCTTT
CASSITGFGAEAFF
>TRBV2|NA|NA|TRBJ2-7
TGTGCCAGCAGCCGTCTCTACGAGCAGTACTTC
CASSRLYEQYF
>TRBV2|NA|NA|TRBJ2-5
TGTGCCAGCAGTGAAGTGGGGGGTCTAGGGACCCAGTACTTC
CASSEVGGLGTQYF
>TRBV20-1|once|NA|TRBJ2-7
TGCAGTGCTAGGACCTACACCTCCTACGAGCAGTACTTC
CSARTYTSYEQYF
>TRBV4-2|few|NA|TRBJ1-1
TGTGCCAGCAGCCAAGAGGTCGGGAACACTGAAGCTTTCTTT
CASSQEVGNTEAFF
>TRBV7-7|NA|TRBD1|TRBJ2-5
TGTGCTAGCAGTCAGGACAGGGGCGGGGAGACCCAGTACTTC
CASSQDRGGETQYF
>TRBV20-1|once|NA|TRBJ2-3
TGCAGTGCGTGGGACCGGGAAGATACGCAGTATTTT
CSAWDREDTQYF
>TRBV29-1|NA|TRBD2|TRBJ2-3
TGCAGCGTTGGGGTAGCGGGGCACACAGATACGCAGTATTTT
CSVGVAGHTDTQYF
>TRBV5-1|NA|NA|TRBJ1-2
TGCGCCAGCAGCGTACGGACAGACTCCCTTAACTATGGCTACACCTTC
CASSVRTDSLNYGYTF
>TRBV30|NA|NA|TRBJ1-1
TGTGCCTGGAGCGGAAGTGGGAACACTGAAGCTTTCTTT
CAWSGSGNTEAFF
>TRBV14|NA|NA|TRBJ1-2
TGTGCCAGCAGCCGGGGCGCGGCGGGGGGCTACACCTTC
CASSRGAAGGYTF
>TRBV30|NA|TRBD2|TRBJ2-2
TGTGCCTGGAGTTCAGCGGGGATTTCCGGGGAGCTGTTTTTT
CAWSSAGISGELFF